A single sample is the source of the 5 T cell receptor beta chains below, sequenced in a study of glioma-infiltrating T cells after dendritic cell vaccination. Some clones are missing from TCRdb's copy, which holds only in-frame ones; the method was immunoSEQ multiplex PCR. Altogether 91,000 or so clones are present, 65% to 85% being singletons, with the ten largest covering 5% to 7%. Time point indicated: after dendritic cell vaccination, including at tumor progression/relapse. The input for sequencing was blood, taken after dendritic cell vaccination. The receptor set was obtained from a human donor with glioblastoma.

V gene TRBV2 combines with J gene TRBJ1-1; TRBD1 matches at 9 bases. The germline V gene has CDR1 SNHLY and CDR2 FYNNEI. This CDR3 region has 15 residues. V shed 6 bases, J shed 4 bases, and the junction held 9 bases outside the gene matches. The CDR3 DNA follows: TGTGCCAGCAGGTACAGGGGGCTTATGAGCACTGAAGCTTTCTTT. This gives the protein CASRYRGLMSTEAFF.

V is TRBV11-3 and J is TRBJ2-7; 9 bases agree with TRBD1. Germline values: CDR1 SGHNT, CDR2 YENEEA. V shed 4 bases and J 3 bases; nucleotides not matched to a gene: 7. The CDR3 spans 15 residues. The CDR3 spells CASSSGTGRGYEQYF. The CDR3, as DNA: TGTGCCAGCAGCTCGGGGACAGGGCGAGGCTACGAGCAGTACTTC.

This clone was observed once. The genes are TRBV30 and TRBJ1-4; D gene ambiguous. Trimming removed 4 bases from V and 8 bases from J, with 17 bases in between. CDR3 length: 14 amino acids. Germline V lookup: CDR1 GTSNPN, CDR2 SVGIG (reference sequence). CDR3 residues: CAWKRASGWEKLFF. The CDR3 nucleotides read TGTGCCTGGAAACGAGCATCCGGGTGGGAAAAACTGTTTTTT.

This clone was found a few times. The V gene is TRBV7-9, the J gene TRBJ2-3; 10 bases match TRBD2. The germline V gene encodes CDR1 SEHNR and CDR2 FQNEAQ (reference sequence). This CDR3 spans 16 amino acids. V lost 7 bases and J lost 3; bases outside the gene matches: 10. CDR3 coding DNA: TGTGCCAGCACCCTACCCACTAGCGGGGCAACAGATACGCAGTATTTT. This translates into CASTLPTSGATDTQYF.

V is TRBV19 and J is TRBJ2-7, with a possible D match to TRBD2 (7 bases). Per the germline V gene, CDR1 is LNHDA and CDR2 is SQIVND (reference sequence). The CDR3 is made up of 15 amino acids. V lost 0 bases to trimming and J lost 3 bases, with 12 bases between them. The DNA for the CDR3 is TGTGCCAGTAGTATAGAAGGGGGGGCCGGCTACGAGCAGTACTTC. It translates to CASSIEGGAGYEQYF.